The rows below give T cell receptor beta chains drawn from one sample of a study of OX40 agonist ivuxolimab in advanced cancers. Only in-frame clones appear in the TCRdb table, and some are missing; sequencing was by immunoSEQ multiplex PCR. The sample consists of more than 8,500 clones, roughly 90% of them appearing once. The sequenced sample was CD4+ or CD8+ T cells sorted from blood, obtained in a trial of the OX40 agonist ivuxolimab. Receptors originate from an adult with an advanced solid tumor such as melanoma, head and neck, liver or kidney cancer. CDR3s include the opening cysteine and the closing phenylalanine or tryptophan. Fields, in order: V gene, clone size, J gene, D gene, CDR3 protein, CDR3 DNA. The D gene is left open where the match is weak. Part of the rows lack a size; the others show once, few, many or a class for expanded clones.

v_call: TRBV11-3
clone_size: once
j_call: TRBJ1-1
d_call: -
cdr3_aa: CASSRRDGENTEAFF
cdr3_nt: TGTGCCAGCAGCCGTCGGGACGGAGAGAACACTGAAGCTTTCTTT

v_call: TRBV5-5
clone_size: -
j_call: TRBJ2-1
d_call: -
cdr3_aa: CASSTGAGWLGQFF
cdr3_nt: TGTGCCAGCAGCACTGGTGCAGGGTGGTTGGGGCAGTTCTTC

v_call: TRBV19
clone_size: once
j_call: TRBJ2-2
d_call: -
cdr3_aa: CASSIGQGWNTGELFF
cdr3_nt: TGTGCCAGTAGTATAGGGCAGGGTTGGAACACCGGGGAGCTGTTTTTT

v_call: TRBV11-2
clone_size: -
j_call: TRBJ2-3
d_call: -
cdr3_aa: CASSLTGADTQYF
cdr3_nt: TGTGCCAGCAGCTTAACTGGGGCAGATACGCAGTATTTT

v_call: TRBV9
clone_size: few
j_call: TRBJ2-5
d_call: TRBD2
cdr3_aa: CASSASGGEETQYF
cdr3_nt: TGTGCCAGCAGCGCCAGCGGGGGGGAAGAGACCCAGTACTTC

v_call: TRBV11-3
clone_size: -
j_call: TRBJ2-7
d_call: -
cdr3_aa: CASSPPDSSYEQYF
cdr3_nt: TGTGCCAGCAGCCCCCCGGACAGCTCCTACGAGCAGTACTTC

v_call: TRBV7-9
clone_size: -
j_call: TRBJ2-5
d_call: TRBD2
cdr3_aa: CASSPGGLEETQYF
cdr3_nt: TGTGCCAGCAGCCCGGGGGGACTAGAAGAGACCCAGTACTTC

v_call: TRBV28
clone_size: -
j_call: TRBJ2-7
d_call: TRBD1
cdr3_aa: CATSPRDREGEEQYF
cdr3_nt: TGTGCCACCAGCCCCCGGGACAGGGAGGGGGAAGAGCAGTACTTC

v_call: TRBV19
clone_size: once
j_call: TRBJ2-7
d_call: TRBD2
cdr3_aa: CASSMASGGPIPYEQYF
cdr3_nt: TGTGCCAGTAGTATGGCCAGCGGGGGCCCTATTCCCTACGAGCAGTACTTC

v_call: TRBV10-3
clone_size: -
j_call: TRBJ1-1
d_call: TRBD1
cdr3_aa: CAIRVSQGGVSFF
cdr3_nt: TGTGCCATCAGAGTCAGTCAGGGGGGGGTTTCTTTCTTT

v_call: TRBV4-1
clone_size: -
j_call: TRBJ1-5
d_call: -
cdr3_aa: CASSQSAGASGQPQHF
cdr3_nt: TGCGCCAGCAGCCAAAGTGCAGGGGCGTCGGGGCAGCCCCAGCATTTT

v_call: TRBV19
clone_size: -
j_call: TRBJ2-7
d_call: TRBD2
cdr3_aa: CASSINGLAAYEQYF
cdr3_nt: TGTGCCAGTAGTATCAATGGACTAGCGGCCTACGAGCAGTACTTC

v_call: TRBV7-6
clone_size: -
j_call: TRBJ2-2
d_call: -
cdr3_aa: CASLVGNTGELFF
cdr3_nt: TGTGCCAGCCTGGTCGGGAACACCGGGGAGCTGTTTTTT

v_call: TRBV5-1
clone_size: -
j_call: TRBJ1-2
d_call: -
cdr3_aa: CASSLYGGGAGDGYTF
cdr3_nt: TGCGCCAGCAGCTTGTATGGCGGGGGCGCAGGGGATGGCTACACCTTC

v_call: TRBV5-6
clone_size: -
j_call: TRBJ2-2
d_call: -
cdr3_aa: CASSLIRGELFF
cdr3_nt: TGTGCCAGCAGCTTGATTCGTGGGGAGCTGTTTTTT

v_call: TRBV5-6
clone_size: -
j_call: TRBJ2-3
d_call: -
cdr3_aa: CASGPSRGDTQYF
cdr3_nt: TGTGCCAGCGGACCCTCGCGAGGAGATACGCAGTATTTT

v_call: TRBV29-1
clone_size: -
j_call: TRBJ1-5
d_call: TRBD1
cdr3_aa: CSYQQGEGQPQHF
cdr3_nt: TGCAGCTATCAACAGGGGGAAGGGCAGCCCCAGCATTTT

v_call: TRBV5-1
clone_size: once
j_call: TRBJ1-1
d_call: -
cdr3_aa: CASSLATAVDMNTEAFF
cdr3_nt: TGCGCCAGCAGCTTGGCGACGGCCGTCGACATGAACACTGAAGCTTTCTTT

v_call: TRBV29-1
clone_size: -
j_call: TRBJ2-5
d_call: -
cdr3_aa: CSVVSREETQYF
cdr3_nt: TGCAGCGTTGTGAGCAGGGAGGAGACCCAGTACTTC

v_call: TRBV6-6
clone_size: -
j_call: TRBJ1-5
d_call: -
cdr3_aa: CASSYSRQGVEPQHF
cdr3_nt: TGTGCCAGCAGTTACTCGCGTCAGGGCGTCGAGCCCCAGCATTTT

v_call: TRBV11-2
clone_size: -
j_call: TRBJ2-5
d_call: -
cdr3_aa: CASSLVIASPETQYF
cdr3_nt: TGTGCCAGCAGCTTAGTTATCGCCTCCCCGGAGACCCAGTACTTC

v_call: TRBV4-2
clone_size: once
j_call: TRBJ2-7
d_call: TRBD2
cdr3_aa: CASSATSGSYEQYF
cdr3_nt: TGTGCCAGCAGCGCTACTAGCGGCTCCTACGAGCAGTACTTC

v_call: TRBV18
clone_size: -
j_call: TRBJ2-2
d_call: -
cdr3_aa: CASSPPTSPGELFF
cdr3_nt: TGTGCCAGCTCACCTCCCACGAGCCCCGGGGAGCTGTTTTTT

v_call: TRBV27
clone_size: -
j_call: TRBJ1-1
d_call: -
cdr3_aa: CASSLMGGLNTEAFF
cdr3_nt: TGTGCCAGCAGTTTAATGGGCGGATTGAACACTGAAGCTTTCTTT

v_call: TRBV15
clone_size: -
j_call: TRBJ2-3
d_call: TRBD2
cdr3_aa: CATVGTSGADTQYF
cdr3_nt: TGTGCCACAGTGGGAACTAGCGGAGCAGATACGCAGTATTTT

v_call: TRBV4-1
clone_size: once
j_call: TRBJ2-7
d_call: TRBD2
cdr3_aa: CASSQVSSGGGMTYEQYF
cdr3_nt: TGCGCCAGCAGCCAAGTCTCTAGCGGGGGGGGAATGACCTACGAGCAGTACTTC

v_call: TRBV7-9
clone_size: -
j_call: TRBJ2-7
d_call: TRBD1
cdr3_aa: CASSRDSGEQYF
cdr3_nt: TGTGCCAGCAGTCGGGACAGTGGGGAGCAGTACTTC

v_call: TRBV6-1
clone_size: -
j_call: TRBJ1-5
d_call: TRBD1
cdr3_aa: CASSGDRVGQPQHF
cdr3_nt: TGTGCCAGCAGTGGGGACAGGGTCGGTCAGCCCCAGCATTTT